Following are 17 T cell receptor beta chains from one sample sequenced in a study of cytomegalovirus exposure and HLA in healthy donors (TCRdb year 2017). Preparation of the library involved the immunoSEQ multiplex PCR assay. A mixture of 60 forward primers for TCR Vbeta segments and 13 reverse primers for TCR Jbeta segments was used in the multiplex PCR. What TCRdb holds here is the immuneACCESS table cut down to in-frame rearrangements. Part of the clones is not present; checked against another copy, under half of the missing clones reflect an unresolved V gene, and the others are unexplained. Recorded for this sample are approximately 140,000 clones; more than 60% of them occurred a single time. The top ten constitute approximately 1.6% of the sample. The sequenced sample consisted of PBMCs. These receptors all stem from a woman between 18 and 30 years old in good health and CMV-seronegative.

The rearrangement links TRBV7-8 to TRBJ1-6; the D is unclear. The V end lost 0 bases, the J end lost 3 bases, and 12 bases lay between the germline ends. CDR3 length: 17 amino acids. CDR1 is SGHVS, CDR2 FQNEAQ, per germline. The CDR3 region is CASSLAFAGVYNSPLHF. The CDR3 bases are TGTGCCAGCAGCTTAGCGTTCGCCGGGGTCTATAATTCACCCCTCCACTTT.

This clone was seen once. The V and J genes are TRBV5-1 and TRBJ2-3, with TRBD2 matching over 9 bases. V lost 3 bases to trimming and J lost 8 bases; unmatched junction nucleotides: 10. The CDR3 has 15 residues. The germline gives CDR1 SGHRS, CDR2 YFSETQ. CDR3 sequence (DNA): TGCGCCAGCAGCTGGGAGGTAGCGGGAGTGCCTACGCAGTATTTT. Amino acid sequence: CASSWEVAGVPTQYF.

This chain joins TRBV5-4 and TRBJ2-1, with 7 nucleotides matching TRBD1. There are 13 residues in the CDR3. The germline gives CDR1 SGHNT, CDR2 YYREEE (reference sequence). V lost 3 bases to trimming and J lost 8 bases; unmatched junction nucleotides: 5. CDR3 nucleotide sequence: TGTGCCAGCAGCTCACCCCAGGGGGATGAGCAGTTCTTC. Translated: CASSSPQGDEQFF. Complete variable domain (other parts from reference TRBV5-4 and TRBJ2-1): ETGVTQSPTHLIKTRGQQVTLRCSSQSGHNTVSWYQQALGQGPQFIFQYYREEENGRGNFPPRFSGLQFPNYSSELNVNALELDDSALYLCASSSPQGDEQFFGPGTRLTVL.

This chain uses TRBV6-1 with TRBJ1-1; 9 nucleotides agree with TRBD1. V dropped 2 bases and J dropped 5; count of bases not matched to a gene: 3. The CDR3 consists of 14 residues. Germline V gene lookup returns CDR1 MNHNS and CDR2 SASEGT. The CDR3 reads CASSEPGQGTEAFF. The CDR3 DNA reads TGTGCCAGCAGTGAACCGGGACAGGGAACTGAAGCTTTCTTT.

This clone came up a few times. This CDR3 reads CATSRGRTGSYYGYTF. DNA for the CDR3: TGTGCCACCAGCAGAGGCCGCACAGGGTCTTACTATGGCTACACCTTC. The chain uses TRBV15 and TRBJ1-2, with a weak D call TRBD1 (6 bases). Germline V gene data show CDR1 as LNHNV and CDR2 as YYDKDF (reference sequence). CDR3 length: 16 amino acids. V was clipped by 1 base and J by 3 bases, with 15 bases between them.

The chain has TRBV15 and TRBJ1-2; no clear D gene. Trimming stripped 1 base from V and 3 bases from J, with 15 bases between. The CDR3 runs to 16 residues. CDR1 LNHNV and CDR2 YYDKDF come from the germline V gene (reference sequence). The CDR3 spells CATSRGVSGRDYGYTF. As DNA, the CDR3 is TGTGCCACCAGCAGAGGTGTCTCGGGGAGGGACTATGGCTACACCTTC.

The chain joins TRBV27 to TRBJ2-7; the D gene is possibly TRBD2 (6 bases). The germline V gene encodes CDR1 MNHEY and CDR2 SMNVEV (reference sequence). This CDR3 has 14 residues. V was pared by 0 bases and J by 3 bases, with 9 bases between. DNA for the CDR3: TGTGCCAGCAGTTTATCGGGGGACTTCTACGAGCAGTACTTC. Residues: CASSLSGDFYEQYF.

The chain couples TRBV6-1 to TRBJ1-5; D remains ambiguous. V was shortened by 0 bases and J by 3 bases, with 9 bases between the two germline ends. In germline, CDR1 is MNHNS, CDR2 SASEGT. The CDR3 runs 15 residues. The CDR3 nucleotides read TGTGCCAGCAGTGAAGCCCGAGAGTACAATCAGCCCCAGCATTTT. This translates into CASSEAREYNQPQHF.

This chain links TRBV7-9 with TRBJ1-4, with D tentatively TRBD1 (5 bases). Deletions cut 6 bases from V and 11 bases from J, with 13 bases between. CDR3 length: 12 residues. CDR1 is SEHNR, CDR2 FQNEAQ, per germline (reference sequence). The CDR3 region has the DNA TGTGCCAGCAGTTTGGACGGGGGGAAACTGTTTTTT. It encodes CASSLDGGKLFF.

This rearrangement joins TRBV7-2 to TRBJ2-7, with 7 bases matching TRBD2. V lost 1 base to trimming and J lost 3 bases; unmatched junction nucleotides: 3. Germline loops: CDR1 SGHTA, CDR2 FQGNSA. The CDR3 runs to 14 residues. CDR3 bases: TGTGCCAGCAGCTTAGAGGGCGGGAGCTACGAGCAGTACTTC. Amino acid sequence: CASSLEGGSYEQYF.

This rearrangement joins TRBV5-1 to TRBJ1-1; D is undetermined. CDR3 size: 13 residues. Germline assignment: CDR1 SGHRS and CDR2 YFSETQ. V lost 4 bases, J lost 2 bases, and 9 bases lay in between. This CDR3 is CASSVQTNTEAFF. The CDR3, as DNA: TGCGCCAGCAGCGTGCAGACTAACACTGAAGCTTTCTTT.

V gene TRBV29-1 combines with J gene TRBJ2-1; 12 nucleotides line up with TRBD2. Germline loops: CDR1 SQVTM, CDR2 ANQGSEA. The CDR3 sequence is 13 residues long. After removal of 7 bases from V and 7 bases from J, the junction contained 5 bases not matched to a gene. The CDR3 nucleotides read TGCAGCGCCGGGACTAGCGGGCCAAATGAGCAGTTCTTC. It yields the protein CSAGTSGPNEQFF.

The chain couples TRBV30 to TRBJ2-7; 10 nucleotides agree with TRBD2. Germline loops: CDR1 GTSNPN, CDR2 SVGIG (reference sequence). V gave up 3 bases and J gave up 5 bases; unmatched junction bases: 7. The CDR3 spans 14 residues. The CDR3 region is CAWSPGLAEDEQYF. In DNA form, the CDR3 reads TGTGCCTGGAGCCCCGGACTAGCGGAGGACGAGCAGTACTTC.

The chain uses TRBV10-1 and TRBJ1-1; D remains ambiguous. Trimming pared 0 bases from V and 5 bases from J, leaving 7 bases between. The CDR3 has 13 residues. CDR1 is WNHNN, CDR2 SYGVQD, per germline (reference sequence). The CDR3 bases are TGCGCCAGCAGTGAGTCAGGAGGTACTGAAGCTTTCTTT. This gives the protein CASSESGGTEAFF.

The chain has TRBV15 and TRBJ2-1, with 12 bases identical to TRBD2. CDR1 and CDR2 (germline): LNHNV, YYDKDF (reference sequence). V shed 3 bases and J 0 bases; nucleotides not matched to a gene: 12. The CDR3 loop spans 20 amino acids. CDR3 bases: TGTGCCACCAGCAGGGGGGCCGGGACTAGCGGGCACCTCTCCTACAATGAGCAGTTCTTC. Translating it yields CATSRGAGTSGHLSYNEQFF.

On this clone: Other DNA sequences in this specimen translate into the identical CDR3. This rearrangement joins TRBV12-5 to TRBJ2-1; 9 bases line up with TRBD2. The CDR3 covers 16 residues. Germline V gives CDR1 LGHNT, CDR2 FRNRAP. J was trimmed by 6 bases and V by 5 bases; bases with no gene match: 11. CDR3 amino acids: CASGTLMAGGLNEQFF. The CDR3 coding sequence is TGTGCTAGTGGTACCTTGATGGCGGGAGGGCTCAATGAGCAGTTCTTC. The entire variable domain, with the rest obtained from reference TRBV12-5 and TRBJ2-1, is as follows: DARVTQTPRHKVTEMGQEVTMRCQPILGHNTVFWYRQTMMQGLELLAYFRNRAPLDDSGMPKDRFSAEMPDATLATLKIQPSEPRDSAVYFCASGTLMAGGLNEQFFGPGTRLTVL.

The V call is TRBV5-1, the J call TRBJ2-5; TRBD1 might be the D (6 bases). The CDR3 sequence is 15 residues long. Germline V gives CDR1 SGHRS, CDR2 YFSETQ. Trimming pared 0 bases from V and 1 base from J, leaving 10 bases between. The CDR3 region is CASSLGRTVQETQYF. In nucleotides, the CDR3 is TGCGCCAGCAGCTTGGGCCGGACAGTCCAAGAGACCCAGTACTTC. The entire variable domain, with the rest obtained from reference TRBV5-1 and TRBJ2-5, is as follows: KAGVTQTPRYLIKTRGQQVTLSCSPISGHRSVSWYQQTPGQGLQFLFEYFSETQRNKGNFPGRFSGRQFSNSRSEMNVSTLELGDSALYLCASSLGRTVQETQYFGPGTRLLVL.